Listed here are 15 T cell receptor beta chains from one sample, sequenced in a study of PD-1 blockade in mismatch repair-deficient tumors. The assay was immunoSEQ multiplex PCR, and TCRdb's table has in-frame clones only and misses some. The profile shows under 50,000 clones, 65% to 80% of them singletons. The sample was PBMCs, taken before pembrolizumab treatment. The receptors here all came from an adult with mismatch repair-deficient cancer.

The V call is TRBV5-1, the J call TRBJ2-7; no reliable D call. The CDR3 runs 12 residues. Trimming pared 4 bases from V and 3 bases from J, leaving 8 bases between. Germline V gene lookup returns CDR1 SGHRS and CDR2 YFSETQ. The CDR3, as DNA: TGCGCCAGCAGCCAGGACGTCTACGAGCAGTACTTC. Its translation is CASSQDVYEQYF.

This chain links TRBV7-8 with TRBJ1-2, with D possibly matching TRBD1 (6 bases). V lost 5 bases, J lost 7 bases, and 20 bases lay in between. The CDR3 runs to 15 residues. CDR1 is SGHVS and CDR2 is FQNEAQ in the germline V gene. Here the CDR3 DNA reads TGTGCCAGCAGCAAGGGTCGAGGGGGGAGCGGTGGCTACACCTTC. The encoded protein is CASSKGRGGSGGYTF.

The rearrangement links TRBV6-6 to TRBJ2-1; possible D gene TRBD2, 6 bases. Looked up from germline, CDR1 is MNHNY and CDR2 is SVGAGI (reference sequence). This CDR3 comprises 14 residues. The ends were cut back, 7 bases at V and 6 bases at J, with 16 bases in the middle. CDR3 bases: TGTGCCAGCACTGGAGGGGAACGGGGCAATGAGCAGTTCTTC. This gives the protein CASTGGERGNEQFF.

This clone has more than one count but fewer than ten. Other DNA sequences of this sample code for an identical CDR3. The V gene is TRBV27, the J gene TRBJ2-7; D is possibly TRBD2 (5 bases). This CDR3 is 12 amino acids long. The V gene's germline CDR1 is MNHEY and CDR2 SMNVEV (reference sequence). The ends were cut back, 2 bases at V and 3 bases at J, with 5 bases in the middle. The CDR3 DNA sequence: TGTGCCAGCAGTTTAGGAGGCTACGAGCAGTACTTC. Amino acids: CASSLGGYEQYF.

The gene calls are TRBV28 and TRBJ1-5; 10 bases line up with TRBD1. The CDR3 covers 14 residues. Looked up from germline, CDR1 is MDHEN and CDR2 is SYDVKM. Unmatched junction bases numbered 6, after V lost 6 bases and J lost 7 bases. The CDR3 sequence: CASSPGTGVQPQHF. The DNA of the CDR3 is TGTGCCAGCAGCCCGGGGACAGGGGTCCAGCCCCAGCATTTT. Together with reference TRBV28 and TRBJ1-5, the CDR3 gives the full variable domain: DVKVTQSSRYLVKRTGEKVFLECVQDMDHENMFWYRQDPGLGLRLIYFSYDVKMKEKGDIPEGYSVSREKKERFSLILESASTNQTSMYLCASSPGTGVQPQHFGDGTRLSIL.

The V gene is TRBV19, the J gene TRBJ2-2, with unresolved D. Germline V CDR1 and CDR2: LNHDA, SQIVND (reference sequence). This CDR3 contains 11 residues. The V end was cut by 5 bases, the J end by 6 bases, with 4 bases between. The CDR3 protein is CASSPPGELFF. As DNA, the CDR3 is TGTGCCAGTAGTCCCCCCGGGGAGCTGTTTTTT.

V usage is TRBV9 and J usage is TRBJ2-3; 16 bases align to TRBD2. CDR3 length: 19 residues. V was pared by 4 bases and J by 4 bases, with 12 bases of the junction left unmatched. CDR1 is SGDLS and CDR2 is YYNGEE in the germline V gene. The CDR3 region has the DNA TGTGCCAGCAGCACGGGACTAGCGGGAGGGTCCCTTGGTCCAGATACGCAGTATTTT. Translated, it gives CASSTGLAGGSLGPDTQYF.

The chain links TRBV5-4 to TRBJ2-7, with TRBD1 identical over 9 bases. V was pared by 4 bases and J by 3 bases, with 8 bases of the junction left unmatched. The germline V gene encodes CDR1 SGHNT and CDR2 YYREEE (reference sequence). The CDR3 spans 15 residues. This chain's CDR3 is CASSPPGQGNYEQYF. The CDR3 bases are TGTGCCAGCAGCCCTCCCGGACAGGGGAACTACGAGCAGTACTTC.

This clone has a single count. This chain links TRBV7-3 with TRBJ2-5; D not certain. V was cut by 0 bases and J by 7 bases, with 9 bases left in between. The CDR3 sequence is 13 residues long. From germline, CDR1 is SGHTA and CDR2 FQGTGA. The CDR3 DNA follows: TGTGCCAGCAGCTTAACCCCACTGGGGACCCAGTACTTC. Encoded protein: CASSLTPLGTQYF.

The chain has TRBV5-6 and TRBJ2-7; 9 bases align to TRBD1. J was trimmed by 4 bases and V by 4 bases; bases with no gene match: 6. CDR3 size: 14 residues. CDR1 SGHDT and CDR2 YYEEEE come from the germline V gene. DNA of the CDR3: TGTGCCAGCAGCGAAACAGGGGGCTGGTACGAGCAGTACTTC. This gives the protein CASSETGGWYEQYF.

This chain connects TRBV19 to TRBJ1-5, with no clear D. Germline V CDR1 and CDR2: LNHDA, SQIVND (reference sequence). V lost 2 bases, J lost 0 bases, and 17 bases lay in between. The length of the CDR3 is 18 residues. CDR3 sequence: CASSIFGPIKYSNQPQHF. CDR3 bases: TGTGCCAGTAGTATATTCGGCCCGATTAAGTATAGCAATCAGCCCCAGCATTTT.

This clone was recorded a few times. The rearrangement uses TRBV4-2 and TRBJ2-6; 7 bases map to TRBD1. From germline, CDR1 is LGHNA and CDR2 YNFKEQ. The CDR3 runs to 17 residues. The V segment lost 2 bases and the J segment 1 base; nucleotides outside the gene matches: 5. The CDR3: CASSQTGVSSGANVLTF. The CDR3 DNA sequence: TGTGCCAGCAGCCAAACAGGGGTTTCATCTGGGGCCAACGTCCTGACTTTC.

This clone has more than one count but fewer than ten. The CDR3 here is CASRRGGGDTEAFF. The DNA for the CDR3 is TGTGCCAGCAGGAGGGGGGGTGGGGACACTGAAGCTTTCTTT. V and J are TRBV27 and TRBJ1-1; D may be TRBD1 (6 bases). This CDR3 comprises 14 residues. V lost 6 bases to trimming and J lost 3 bases, with 14 bases between them. Looked up from germline, CDR1 is MNHEY and CDR2 is SMNVEV (reference sequence).

The rearrangement links TRBV5-1 to TRBJ2-1; D is unclear. CDR1 and CDR2 from the germline V gene are SGHRS and YFSETQ. The CDR3 extends over 14 amino acids. The germline V and J ends were trimmed by 0 bases and 6 bases, with 10 bases remaining between them. The CDR3, as DNA: TGCGCCAGCAGCTTGGTACGGCAGGCCAATGAGCAGTTCTTC. Translation: CASSLVRQANEQFF.

The gene calls are TRBV27 and TRBJ2-7; no firm D call. The CDR3 has 14 residues. Trimming shortened V by 2 bases and J by 0 bases, and 8 bases separated the two germline ends. CDR1 and CDR2 (germline): MNHEY, SMNVEV (reference sequence). The CDR3 reads CASSLAWDSYEQYF. The CDR3 DNA follows: TGTGCCAGCAGTTTAGCCTGGGACTCCTACGAGCAGTACTTC.